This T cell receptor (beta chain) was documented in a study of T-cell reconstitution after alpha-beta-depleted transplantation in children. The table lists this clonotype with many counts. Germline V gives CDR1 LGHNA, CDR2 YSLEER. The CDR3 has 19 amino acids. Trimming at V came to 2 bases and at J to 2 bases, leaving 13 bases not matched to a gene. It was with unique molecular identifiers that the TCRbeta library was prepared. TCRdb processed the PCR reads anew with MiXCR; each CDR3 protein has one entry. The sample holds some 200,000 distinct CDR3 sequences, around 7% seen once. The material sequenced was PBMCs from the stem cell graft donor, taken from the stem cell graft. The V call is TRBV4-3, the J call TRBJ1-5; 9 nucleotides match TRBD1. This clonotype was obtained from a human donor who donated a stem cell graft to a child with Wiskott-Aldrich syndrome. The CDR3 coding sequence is TGCGCCAGCAGCCAATCAGCCCGGGGACAGGGCGGTGGCAATCAGCCCCAGCATTTT. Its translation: CASSQSARGQGGGNQPQHF.